The table lists the clone carrying this T cell receptor beta chain with many counts. Its specificity is not known. This CDR3 spans 16 amino acids. Germline V CDR1 and CDR2: KGHDR, SFDVKD. Trimming left V 3 bases short and J 2 bases short, with 14 bases between. These data are taken from a study of neurological immune-mediated disorders. Points from the study as a whole: No CDR3 amino acid sequences were shared by expanded clones across subjects, suggesting private repertoires in all groups. Whereas HTLV-1-associated myelopathy showed the most TCR clonal expansion, multiple sclerosis showed the least, with levels below those of healthy controls.

The study built sorted libraries from 800,000 to 1,000,000 CD4+ or CD8+ T cells. The cDNA was generated through 5'RACE incorporating 10-nucleotide random UMIs. TCRdb independently ran MiXCR on the 5' RACE reads; one entry per CDR3 protein. The sample records tens of thousands of distinct CDR3 sequences, 3% to 4% being singletons. Input material: CD4+ T cells from blood. This sequence originates from a woman between 40 and 55 years old with multiple sclerosis. The rearrangement uses TRBV24-1 and TRBJ2-3; D is unclear. CDR3 bases: TGTGCCACCAGTGATCAGGCGGCAGGAGACACAGATACGCAGTATTTT. It codes for CATSDQAAGDTDTQYF.